This TCR beta chain was documented in a study of cytomegalovirus exposure and HLA in healthy donors. Whole-study findings and limits: Association of a missense DCLRE1C variant with TCR beta V- and J-gene trimming was reported in a later analysis. The study had only CMV serostatus as immune exposure information.

A multiplex PCR was run with 60 Vbeta primers and 13 Jbeta primers. Method: immunoSEQ multiplex PCR; TCRdb's copy keeps in-frame clones and lacks some. The sample gives roughly 120,000 clones, about 60% of which show up once; 8% to 10% is in the top ten. Germline CDR1 and CDR2: SQVTM and ANQGSEA. V lost 1 base and J lost 1, with 28 bases in between. This CDR3 region has 20 residues. Of note for this clone: Its specificity is unknown.

The sequenced sample was PBMCs. The TCR was taken from a man aged 35 to 55 in good health and CMV-seropositive. V is TRBV29-1 and J is TRBJ1-1; tentative D call: TRBD1 (6 bases). The CDR3 DNA sequence: TGCAGCGTTGAAGCCAGAGCCACTATTACAGGGAGCGCCCCGAACACTGAAGCTTTCTTT. Its translation: CSVEARATITGSAPNTEAFF.